The present T cell receptor beta chain was sequenced within a study of radiotherapy plus CTLA-4 blockade in lung cancer. V gave up 5 bases and J gave up 1 base; unmatched junction bases: 2. Per the germline V gene, CDR1 is PRHDT and CDR2 is FYEKMQ (reference sequence). CDR3 length equals 14 residues. Assay used: immunoSEQ multiplex PCR; TCRdb lists only in-frame clones, some missing. The profile shows some 49,000 clones, more than 75% of them singletons. This clonotype was obtained from a human donor with non-small cell lung cancer whose response to radiotherapy plus ipilimumab could not be evaluated. Sample: peripheral blood, taken from a patient treated with radiotherapy plus ipilimumab. The rearrangement joins TRBV13 to TRBJ2-1; 7 bases line up with TRBD1. CDR3 loop: CASSGDRSYNEQFF. The CDR3 bases are TGTGCCAGCAGCGGGGACAGATCCTACAATGAGCAGTTCTTC.